This TCR beta chain was captured by sequencing in a study of identical twins. This clonotype was counted between two and nine times. V shed 3 bases, J shed 5 bases, and the junction held 5 bases outside the gene matches. The CDR3 length is 14 residues. TCRdb re-derived calls from the 5' RACE reads in MiXCR, one entry per CDR3 protein. The table shows approximately 500,000 distinct CDR3 sequences, with roughly 26% occurring only once. This same sample was also part of a study on T cells expressing NK-cell markers. From that report: Underlying the TCR beta repertoires were sorted CD3+CD56+NKG2C+, CD3+CD56+NKG2C- and CD3+CD56-NKG2C+ T cells. Five to seven of the donors carried dominant NKG2C+ clonotypes that took up roughly 1.0-7.0% of their CD8+ T cells.

The sequence was collected from a woman younger than 35 in good health. This chain connects TRBV12-3 or TRBV12-4 to TRBJ2-5, with 8 bases that match TRBD1. The sample was CD4+ T cells sorted from blood. The chain's CDR3 is CASSFPGGPETQYF. Written as DNA, the CDR3 is TGTGCCAGCAGTTTTCCAGGGGGCCCGGAGACCCAGTACTTC.